This TCR beta chain was recovered during a study of neurological immune-mediated disorders. The making of cDNA relied on 5'RACE with 10-nucleotide random UMIs. Over 160 million TCR-beta sequences from 15-18 subjects were obtained in each sequencing run. One entry per CDR3 protein, called by TCRdb with MiXCR from the 5' RACE reads. The table shows over 55,000 distinct CDR3 sequences, with 2% to 2.5% occurring only once. This clonotype appeared many times. Its antigen is as yet unknown. Study-level results: The most TCR clonal expansion was seen in HTLV-1-associated myelopathy, and the least was seen in multiple sclerosis, which fell below healthy controls. Phylogenetic grouping assigned the repertoires of 18 of 34 multiple sclerosis patients to one related-CDR3 cluster, which constitutes a possible signature.

Germline V gives CDR1 DFQATT, CDR2 SNEGSKA (reference sequence). CDR3 length: 14 residues. V gave up 3 bases and J gave up 3 bases, with 15 bases separating them. Source material: PBMCs. The TCR comes from a man aged 45-65 years with multiple sclerosis. J is TRBJ2-7 and V is TRBV20-1; tentative D call: TRBD2 (5 bases). Written as DNA, the CDR3 is TGCAGTGCTAGGGGTCACGTCGGGAACTACGAGCAGTACTTC. This sequence encodes CSARGHVGNYEQYF.